The T cell receptor (beta chain) under discussion was sequenced for a study of shared clonotypes between healthy human individuals. Whole-study results and caveats: Naive CD4 clonotypes were shared across a handful of donors at about 5%.

On this clone itself: The antigen is unknown.

The protocol was immunoSEQ multiplex PCR, while the TCRdb copy is restricted to in-frame clones and leaves out a portion. The sample consists of over a million clones, approximately 98.5% of them appearing once. Germline V gene sequence: CDR1 SGHNT, CDR2 YYREEE (reference sequence). The CDR3 has 15 amino acids. The V end lost 4 bases, the J end lost 4 bases, and 14 bases lay between the germline ends. The source material was naive CD4+ T cells sorted from blood. As to subset: CD45RA+ positively selected. This sequence originates from a man aged 25 to 45 in good health. This chain connects TRBV5-4 to TRBJ1-4, with a possible D match to TRBD1 (5 bases). CDR3: CASSGQGWGNEKLFF. CDR3 coding DNA: TGTGCCAGCAGCGGGCAGGGATGGGGTAATGAAAAACTGTTTTTT.